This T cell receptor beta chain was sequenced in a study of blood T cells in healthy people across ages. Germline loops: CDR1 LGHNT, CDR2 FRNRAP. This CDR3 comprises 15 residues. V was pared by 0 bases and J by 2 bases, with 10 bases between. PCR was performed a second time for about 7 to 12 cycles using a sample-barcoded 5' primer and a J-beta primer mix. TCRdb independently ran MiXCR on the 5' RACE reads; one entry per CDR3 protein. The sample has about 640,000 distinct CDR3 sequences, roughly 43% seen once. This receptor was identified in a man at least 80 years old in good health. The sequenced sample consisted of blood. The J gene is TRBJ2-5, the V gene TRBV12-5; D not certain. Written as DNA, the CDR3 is TGTGCTAGTGGTTTGGTACGAAGCAGTCAAGAGACCCAGTACTTC. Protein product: CASGLVRSSQETQYF.